Presented here are 18 T cell receptor beta chains from one specimen sequenced in a study of vaccination effects on CD4 cells after COVID-19. Antigen-specific CD4+ T cells were expanded with viral peptide pools in the ViraFEST assay before sequencing. Scientists isolated CD4+ T cells after a roughly 10-day culture period ended. Which antigens these TCRs recognize remains unknown. Measured with immunoSEQ multiplex PCR; TCRdb has only the in-frame clones, and not every one. The table lists more than 50,000 clones, roughly four fifths of them singletons. Sequences were derived from CD4+ T cells from PBMCs cultured with HCoV-229E spike peptides, sampled before COVID-19 vaccination. The source is a human donor who received a COVID-19 vaccine.

The rearrangement uses TRBV3-1 (or the pseudogene TRBV3-2) and TRBJ2-5; TRBD2 aligns across 10 bases. Germline CDR1 and CDR2: LGHDT and YNNKEL (reference sequence). The CDR3 is 17 residues long. J was trimmed by 1 base and V by 6 bases; bases with no gene match: 11. The CDR3 sequence: CASSRDSSGGPQETQYF. DNA for the CDR3: TGTGCCAGCAGTCGCGACTCTAGCGGGGGACCCCAAGAGACCCAGTACTTC.

This clone has more than one count but fewer than ten. V is TRBV2 and J is TRBJ2-2; no definite D call. Germline assignment: CDR1 SNHLY and CDR2 FYNNEI. CDR3 length: 13 amino acids. The ends were cut back, 4 bases at V and 7 bases at J, with 10 bases in the middle. The CDR3 DNA sequence: TGTGCCAGCAGTGCGGTGGCAGTCGGGGAGCTGTTTTTT. Amino acids: CASSAVAVGELFF. The full variable domain, with the rest looked up from reference TRBV2 and TRBJ2-2, is EPEVTQTPSHQVTQMGQEVILRCVPISNHLYFYWYRQILGQKVEFLVSFYNNEISEKSEIFDDQFSVERPDGSNFTLKIRSTKLEDSAMYFCASSAVAVGELFFGEGSRLTVL.

This clone was observed a few times. The chain couples TRBV27 to TRBJ1-6; 9 bases align to TRBD1. Germline V gene data show CDR1 as MNHEY and CDR2 as SMNVEV (reference sequence). Trimming removed 8 bases from V and 6 bases from J; junction bases left unmatched: 5. The length of the CDR3 is 14 residues. The CDR3 DNA is TGTGCCAGCGCCCCGGACAGGGGTAATTCACCCCTCCACTTT. It encodes CASAPDRGNSPLHF.

This clone appeared once. The chain is built from TRBV18 and TRBJ1-4; D ambiguous. This CDR3 has 16 residues. Deletions cut 3 bases from V and 0 bases from J, with 11 bases between. Germline CDR1 KGHSH, CDR2 LQKENI. CDR3 DNA sequence: TGTGCCAGCTCACCGGGTACACGAGCAACTAATGAAAAACTGTTTTTT. It codes for CASSPGTRATNEKLFF.

This clone has only one observation. This chain uses TRBV7-9 with TRBJ1-1; 9 nucleotides line up with TRBD1. CDR1 and CDR2 (germline): SEHNR, FQNEAQ (reference sequence). The CDR3 contains 12 residues. The J segment lost 12 bases and the V segment lost 3 bases, leaving 5 bases of the junction unmatched. CDR3 sequence reads: CASSLGQGRTFF. CDR3 in DNA: TGTGCCAGCAGCTTGGGACAGGGTCGAACTTTCTTT.

DNA of the CDR3: TGTGCCAGCAGCTTATGGCTCGGGCAGGGAAGCAATCAGCCCCAGCATTTT. Amino acids: CASSLWLGQGSNQPQHF. The chain has TRBV7-9 and TRBJ1-5; D might be TRBD1 (5 bases). Trimming cost V 2 bases and J 1 base, with 15 bases left between them. The CDR3 covers 17 residues. CDR1 and CDR2 from the germline V gene are SEHNR and FQNEAQ (reference sequence).

Remarks on this clone: Other nucleotide sequences from this sample produce the same CDR3. This chain uses TRBV11-2 with TRBJ1-5; D unclear. The V gene's germline CDR1 is SGHAT and CDR2 FQNNGV. This CDR3 comprises 15 residues. Trimming cost V 5 bases and J 7 bases, with 18 bases left between them. The CDR3 spells CASSRGSGDEQPQHF. The CDR3 DNA sequence: TGTGCCAGCAGCCGAGGGTCAGGAGATGAGCAGCCCCAGCATTTT.

This rearrangement joins TRBV18 to TRBJ2-1, with a possible D match to TRBD1 (5 bases). Germline-derived CDR1 and CDR2 are KGHSH and LQKENI. This CDR3 has 12 amino acids. V lost 4 bases, J lost 8 bases, and 9 bases lay in between. Here the CDR3 DNA reads TGTGCCAGCTCACTTGGGGCCGATGAGCAGTTCTTC. Amino acid sequence: CASSLGADEQFF.

This clone appeared once. The CDR3 coding sequence is TGTGCCAGCAGCTTCCTTACAGTGAAGAAGGGTTCACCCCTCCACTTT. Residues: CASSFLTVKKGSPLHF. The chain couples TRBV5-5 to TRBJ1-6, with unresolved D. Trimming took off 2 bases at V and 9 bases at J, with 18 bases between the two ends. Germline V lookup: CDR1 SGHKS, CDR2 YYEKEE (reference sequence). The CDR3 runs to 16 residues.

The V gene is TRBV7-9, the J gene TRBJ2-7; 8 nucleotides line up with TRBD1. Germline CDR1 and CDR2: SEHNR and FQNEAQ (reference sequence). V trimming: 3 bases; J trimming: 4 bases; junction bases outside the gene matches: 2. CDR3 length equals 13 residues. The CDR3 loop is CASSFDRGYEQYV. The CDR3 region has the DNA TGTGCCAGCAGCTTCGACAGGGGTTACGAGCAGTACGTC.

The rearrangement joins TRBV27 to TRBJ1-3; D not resolved. V dropped 2 bases and J dropped 1 base, with 6 bases sitting between them. This CDR3 region has 14 residues. Germline-derived CDR1 and CDR2 are MNHEY and SMNVEV (reference sequence). The CDR3 is CASSLAGSGNTIYF. CDR3 coding DNA: TGTGCCAGCAGTTTAGCGGGTTCTGGAAACACCATATATTTT.

This sequence joins TRBV12-5 and TRBJ2-5; possibly TRBD1 for D (5 bases). Germline CDR1 reads LGHNT; CDR2 reads FRNRAP. Deletions cut 0 bases from V and 5 bases from J, with 22 bases between. The CDR3 is 18 amino acids. CDR3 residues: CASGLVHDGRAMWETQYF. CDR3 nucleotide sequence: TGTGCTAGTGGTTTGGTACACGATGGCAGGGCCATGTGGGAGACCCAGTACTTC. Supplemented by reference TRBV12-5 and TRBJ2-5, the full variable domain reads DARVTQTPRHKVTEMGQEVTMRCQPILGHNTVFWYRQTMMQGLELLAYFRNRAPLDDSGMPKDRFSAEMPDATLATLKIQPSEPRDSAVYFCASGLVHDGRAMWETQYFGPGTRLLVL.

V and J are TRBV9 and TRBJ1-4; D uncertain. Germline CDR1 SGDLS, CDR2 YYNGEE. The CDR3 is made up of 14 amino acids. Trimming shortened V by 2 bases and J by 8 bases, and 13 bases separated the two germline ends. CDR3 in DNA: TGTGCCAGCAGCGTCGCGCCCTTGTCGGAAAAACTGTTTTTT. Protein product: CASSVAPLSEKLFF.

The chain carries TRBV7-9 and TRBJ2-2; no definite D call. With 6 bases removed from V and 4 bases from J, the gap between germline ends came to 18 bases. Germline V gene sequence: CDR1 SEHNR, CDR2 FQNEAQ (reference sequence). The CDR3 length is 16 residues. This CDR3 is CASRPSWVVGTGELFF. Written as DNA, the CDR3 is TGTGCCAGCAGGCCAAGTTGGGTAGTAGGCACCGGGGAGCTGTTTTTT.

The chain is built from TRBV11-2 and TRBJ1-3, with D possibly TRBD1 on 6 matching bases. The CDR3 loop spans 16 amino acids. Trimming left V 5 bases short and J 3 bases short, with 17 bases between. Per the germline V gene, CDR1 is SGHAT and CDR2 is FQNNGV. This chain's CDR3 is CASSTPWMDSGNTIYF. In DNA, the CDR3 is TGTGCCAGCAGCACCCCCTGGATGGACAGTGGAAACACCATATATTTT. The entire variable domain, with the rest obtained from reference TRBV11-2 and TRBJ1-3, is as follows: EAGVAQSPRYKIIEKRQSVAFWCNPISGHATLYWYQQILGQGPKLLIQFQNNGVVDDSQLPKDRFSAERLKGVDSTLKIQPAKLEDSAVYLCASSTPWMDSGNTIYFGEGSWLTVV.

This chain links TRBV10-2 with TRBJ1-3; D is undetermined. The CDR3 extends over 13 amino acids. V was pared by 2 bases and J by 4 bases, with 6 bases between. Germline assignment: CDR1 WSHSY and CDR2 SAAADI. The CDR3 nucleotides read TGCGCCAGCAGTGAGGGTAGGGGAAACACCATATATTTT. This sequence encodes CASSEGRGNTIYF.

The J gene is TRBJ2-5, the V gene TRBV24-1; 8 bases are shared with TRBD2. CDR1 and CDR2 from the germline V gene are KGHDR and SFDVKD. Trimming removed 9 bases from V and 3 bases from J; junction bases left unmatched: 5. The CDR3 is made up of 13 amino acids. The CDR3 region is CATQGLDEETQYF. As DNA, the CDR3 is TGTGCCACCCAGGGACTAGACGAAGAGACCCAGTACTTC.

The chain combines TRBV5-1 with TRBJ1-2; the D is unclear. Germline CDR1 SGHRS, CDR2 YFSETQ. The CDR3 runs to 14 residues. V dropped 4 bases and J dropped 2 bases, with 12 bases sitting between them. The CDR3 nucleotides are TGCGCCAGCAGCCACACCCCGGACAACTATGGCTACACCTTC. The encoded protein is CASSHTPDNYGYTF.